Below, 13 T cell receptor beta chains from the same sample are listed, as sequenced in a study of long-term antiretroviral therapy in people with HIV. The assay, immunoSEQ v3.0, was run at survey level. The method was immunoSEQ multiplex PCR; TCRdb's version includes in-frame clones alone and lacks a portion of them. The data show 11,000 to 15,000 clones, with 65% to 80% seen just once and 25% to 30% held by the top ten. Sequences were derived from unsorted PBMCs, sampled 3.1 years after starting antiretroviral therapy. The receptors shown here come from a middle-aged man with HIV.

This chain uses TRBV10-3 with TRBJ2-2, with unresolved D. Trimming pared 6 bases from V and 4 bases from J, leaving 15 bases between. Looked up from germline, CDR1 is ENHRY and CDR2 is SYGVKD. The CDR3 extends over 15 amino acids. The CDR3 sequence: CAISGVPGATGELFF. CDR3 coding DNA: TGTGCCATCAGCGGAGTCCCAGGTGCCACCGGGGAGCTGTTTTTT.

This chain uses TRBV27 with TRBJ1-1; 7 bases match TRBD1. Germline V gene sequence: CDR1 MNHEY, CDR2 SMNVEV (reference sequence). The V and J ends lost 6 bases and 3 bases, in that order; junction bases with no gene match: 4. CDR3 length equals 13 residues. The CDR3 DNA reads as TGTGCCAGCAGGGGACAGCGTCACACTGAAGCTTTCTTT. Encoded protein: CASRGQRHTEAFF.

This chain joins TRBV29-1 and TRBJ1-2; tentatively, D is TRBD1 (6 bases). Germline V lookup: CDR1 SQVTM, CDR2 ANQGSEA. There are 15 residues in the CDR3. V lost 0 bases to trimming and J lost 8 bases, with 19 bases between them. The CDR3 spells CSVEDQRGSQGGYTF. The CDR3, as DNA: TGCAGCGTTGAAGATCAGAGGGGGTCGCAGGGAGGCTACACCTTC.

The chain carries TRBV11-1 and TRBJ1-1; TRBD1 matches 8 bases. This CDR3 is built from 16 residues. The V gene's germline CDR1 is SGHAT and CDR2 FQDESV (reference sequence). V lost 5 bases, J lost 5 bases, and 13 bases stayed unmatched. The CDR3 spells CASSHPRQGIITEAFF. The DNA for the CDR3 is TGTGCCAGCAGCCACCCCCGACAGGGGATCATAACTGAAGCTTTCTTT.

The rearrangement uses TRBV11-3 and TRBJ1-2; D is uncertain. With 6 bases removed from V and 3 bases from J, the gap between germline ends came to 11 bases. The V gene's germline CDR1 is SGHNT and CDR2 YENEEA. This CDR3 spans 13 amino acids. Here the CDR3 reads CASSSTLDYGYTF. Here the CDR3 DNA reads TGTGCCAGCAGTTCAACCTTGGACTATGGCTACACCTTC.

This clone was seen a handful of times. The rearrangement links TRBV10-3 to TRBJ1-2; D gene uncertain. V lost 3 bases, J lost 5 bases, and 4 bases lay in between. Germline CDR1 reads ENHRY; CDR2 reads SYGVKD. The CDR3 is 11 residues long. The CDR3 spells CAISEYYGYTF. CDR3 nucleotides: TGTGCCATCAGTGAATATTATGGCTACACCTTC.

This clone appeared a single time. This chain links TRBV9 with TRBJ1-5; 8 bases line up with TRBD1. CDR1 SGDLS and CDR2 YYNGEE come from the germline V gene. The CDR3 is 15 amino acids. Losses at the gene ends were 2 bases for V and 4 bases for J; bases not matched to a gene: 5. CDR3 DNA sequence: TGTGCCAGCAGCGTCGGACAGGGAGAAAATCAGCCCCAGCATTTT. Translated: CASSVGQGENQPQHF. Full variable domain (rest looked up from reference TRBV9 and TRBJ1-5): DSGVTQTPKHLITATGQRVTLRCSPRSGDLSVYWYQQSLDQGLQFLIQYYNGEERAKGNILERFSAQQFPDLHSELNLSSLELGDSALYFCASSVGQGENQPQHFGDGTRLSIL.

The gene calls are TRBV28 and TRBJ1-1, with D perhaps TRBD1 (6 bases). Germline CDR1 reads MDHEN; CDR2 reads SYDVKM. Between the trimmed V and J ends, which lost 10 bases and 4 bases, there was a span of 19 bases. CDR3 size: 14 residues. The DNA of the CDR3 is TGTGCCACCCTTTTTGCCGGAGGGGGCACTGAAGCTTTCTTT. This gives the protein CATLFAGGGTEAFF.

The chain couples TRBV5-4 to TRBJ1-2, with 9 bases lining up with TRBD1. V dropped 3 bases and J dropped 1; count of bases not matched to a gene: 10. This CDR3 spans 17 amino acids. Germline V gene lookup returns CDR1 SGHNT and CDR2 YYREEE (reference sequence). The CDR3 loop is CASSSFIGTGINYGYTF. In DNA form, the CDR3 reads TGTGCCAGCAGCTCTTTCATCGGGACAGGGATTAACTATGGCTACACCTTC.

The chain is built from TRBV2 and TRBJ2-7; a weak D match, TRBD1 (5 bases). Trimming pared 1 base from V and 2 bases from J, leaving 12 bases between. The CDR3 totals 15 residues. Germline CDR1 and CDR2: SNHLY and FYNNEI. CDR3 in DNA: TGTGCCAGCAGTGAAGAGACAGCTCACACCTACGAGCAGTACTTC. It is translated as CASSEETAHTYEQYF.

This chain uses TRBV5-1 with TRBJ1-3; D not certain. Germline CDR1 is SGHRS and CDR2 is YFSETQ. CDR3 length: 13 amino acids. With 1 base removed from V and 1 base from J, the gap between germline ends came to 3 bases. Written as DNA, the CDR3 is TGCGCCAGCAGCTTGACTTCTGGAAACACCATATATTTT. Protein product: CASSLTSGNTIYF.

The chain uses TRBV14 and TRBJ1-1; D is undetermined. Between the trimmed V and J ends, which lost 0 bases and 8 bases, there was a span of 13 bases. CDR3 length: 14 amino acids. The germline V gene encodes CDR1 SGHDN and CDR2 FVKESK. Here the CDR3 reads CASSQDVTPGEAFF. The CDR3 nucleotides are TGTGCCAGCAGCCAAGATGTCACCCCCGGCGAAGCTTTCTTT.

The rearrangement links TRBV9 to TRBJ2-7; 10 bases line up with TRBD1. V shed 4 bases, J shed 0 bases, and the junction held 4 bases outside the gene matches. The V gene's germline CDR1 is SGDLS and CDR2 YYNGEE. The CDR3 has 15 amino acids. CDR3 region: CASSPGQGVSYEQYF. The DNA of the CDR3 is TGTGCCAGCAGCCCCGGACAGGGGGTCTCCTACGAGCAGTACTTC.